The next 27 T cell receptor beta chains were all read from a single sample in a study of blood T cell repertoires in COVID-19 (dated by TCRdb to the early 2020s). The library was produced with the immunoSEQ multiplex PCR assay. TCRdb limited this immuneACCESS table to in-frame rearrangements with V and J called. A share of clones is missing; checked studies link under half to unresolved V genes, and the rest is unexplained. The sample contains over 350,000 clones, more than 85% of them found a single time. The top ten clonotypes cover more than 4% of the sample. Sequencing was done on a sample of peripheral blood. The receptors shown here come from a woman between 25 and 40 years old with acute or convalescent COVID-19.

The J gene is TRBJ2-5, the V gene TRBV6-5; 9 bases fit TRBD1. Per the germline V gene, CDR1 is MNHEY and CDR2 is SVGAGI. The J segment lost 6 bases and the V segment lost 4 bases, leaving 9 bases of the junction unmatched. The CDR3 has 15 amino acids. Written as DNA, the CDR3 is TGTGCCAGCAGTTTCGGAGACAGGGGGGTTCAGACCCAGTACTTC. Protein sequence: CASSFGDRGVQTQYF.

The V and J genes are TRBV2 and TRBJ1-5; D is perhaps TRBD1 (5 bases). The germline gives CDR1 SNHLY, CDR2 FYNNEI. The germline V and J ends were trimmed by 2 bases and 7 bases, with 12 bases remaining between them. CDR3 length: 14 amino acids. In nucleotides, the CDR3 is TGTGCCAGCAGTGAATTGGCAGGGATCCAGCCCCAGCATTTT. Translation gives CASSELAGIQPQHF.

The rearrangement uses TRBV5-1 and TRBJ2-3; unclear D gene. This CDR3 is built from 13 residues. Germline lookup yields CDR1 SGHRS and CDR2 YFSETQ. V was trimmed by 6 bases and J by 0 bases, leaving 8 bases between them. The CDR3 nucleotides read TGCGCCAGCAAACTGACTAGCACAGATACGCAGTATTTT. Residues: CASKLTSTDTQYF.

The rearrangement links TRBV6-6 to TRBJ2-7; tentative D call: TRBD1 (5 bases). The germline CDR1 and CDR2 sequences are MNHNY and SVGAGI (reference sequence). V was clipped by 0 bases and J by 0 bases, with 9 bases between them. CDR3 length equals 15 residues. CDR3 in DNA: TGTGCCAGCAGTTACTCTCCAGGGCTCTCCTACGAGCAGTACTTC. This encodes CASSYSPGLSYEQYF.

The chain uses TRBV2 and TRBJ1-1; no clear D gene. The ends were cut back, 4 bases at V and 2 bases at J, with 14 bases in the middle. The CDR3 sequence is 15 residues long. Per germline, CDR1 SNHLY and CDR2 FYNNEI. The chain's CDR3 is CASSVTPGKNTEAFF. The CDR3 nucleotides read TGTGCCAGCAGTGTGACCCCCGGGAAAAACACTGAAGCTTTCTTT.

The rearrangement joins TRBV3-1 (or the pseudogene TRBV3-2) to TRBJ2-7; D gene unclear. V was clipped by 2 bases and J by 4 bases, with 6 bases between them. This CDR3 has 12 residues. Per the germline V gene, CDR1 is LGHDT and CDR2 is YNNKEL (reference sequence). CDR3 sequence: CASSQFHYEQYF. Written as DNA, the CDR3 is TGTGCCAGCAGCCAATTTCATTACGAGCAGTACTTC.

This chain connects TRBV28 to TRBJ2-3, with D possibly TRBD1 on 5 matching bases. V lost 8 bases and J 4 bases, leaving 22 bases between the germline ends. Per germline, CDR1 MDHEN and CDR2 SYDVKM. CDR3 length: 16 residues. The CDR3 nucleotides are TGTGCCAGCGCCCCGCCCCCGAGACAGTTCCCAGATACGCAGTATTTT. It is translated as CASAPPPRQFPDTQYF.

The V call is TRBV10-1, the J call TRBJ2-2; the D gene is possibly TRBD1 (6 bases). The CDR3 extends over 15 amino acids. V lost 4 bases and J 2 bases, leaving 11 bases between the germline ends. Germline CDR1 WNHNN, CDR2 SYGVQD (reference sequence). The CDR3 nucleotides are TGCGCCAGCAGTGGTGGACAGATAAACACCGGGGAGCTGTTTTTT. This encodes CASSGGQINTGELFF.

This chain links TRBV16 with TRBJ1-1; D remains ambiguous. Germline-derived CDR1 and CDR2 are KGHSY and FQNENV. The CDR3 consists of 15 residues. V lost 4 bases and J lost 1, with 13 bases in between. In nucleotides, the CDR3 is TGTGCCAGCAGCCCGCTAGGTACGGCGAACACTGAAGCTTTCTTT. As protein: CASSPLGTANTEAFF.

This clone was counted a single time. V and J are TRBV27 and TRBJ2-2; D not resolved. Germline CDR1 is MNHEY and CDR2 is SMNVEV (reference sequence). The CDR3 covers 14 residues. V lost 6 bases, J lost 2 bases, and 10 bases lay in between. This chain's CDR3 is CASSAEPNTGELFF. The CDR3 DNA sequence: TGTGCCAGCAGCGCTGAGCCAAACACCGGGGAGCTGTTTTTT.

J is TRBJ2-1 and V is TRBV30, with TRBD2 identical over 14 bases. The length of the CDR3 is 14 residues. The germline V gene has CDR1 GTSNPN and CDR2 SVGIG (reference sequence). Trimming cost V 1 base and J 9 bases; bases outside gene matches: 2. The CDR3 nucleotides read TGTGCCTGGAGTGCCGGGACTAGCGGGGGTGAGCAGTTCTTC. Its protein product is CAWSAGTSGGEQFF.

This clone was recorded once. The chain combines TRBV7-2 with TRBJ2-5; 12 bases fit TRBD2. CDR1 is SGHTA, CDR2 FQGNSA, per germline. V lost 5 bases to trimming and J lost 2 bases; unmatched junction nucleotides: 6. There are 16 residues in the CDR3. The CDR3 spells CASSLSLAGGQETQYF. As DNA, the CDR3 is TGTGCCAGCAGCCTATCACTAGCGGGGGGTCAAGAGACCCAGTACTTC. Using reference TRBV7-2 and TRBJ2-5 for the parts outside the CDR3, the full variable domain is GAGVSQSPSNKVTEKGKDVELRCDPISGHTALYWYRQSLGQGLEFLIYFQGNSAPDKSGLPSDRFSAERTGGSVSTLTIQRTQQEDSAVYLCASSLSLAGGQETQYFGPGTRLLVL.

Details on this clone: The sample has other DNA sequences that encode this CDR3 too. The gene calls are TRBV6-5 and TRBJ1-5; D is perhaps TRBD1 (5 bases). Germline lookup yields CDR1 MNHEY and CDR2 SVGAGI. This CDR3 is built from 14 residues. Trimming shortened V by 4 bases and J by 3 bases, and 10 bases separated the two germline ends. DNA of the CDR3: TGTGCCAGCAGTTCAACAGGCTCCAATCAGCCCCAGCATTTT. Translation: CASSSTGSNQPQHF.

The chain has TRBV6-5 and TRBJ1-5; 10 bases match TRBD1. V dropped 5 bases and J dropped 7; count of bases not matched to a gene: 5. CDR1 is MNHEY, CDR2 SVGAGI, per germline. The CDR3 sequence is 14 residues long. The DNA for the CDR3 is TGTGCCAGCAGTCGAGGGACAGGGGACCAGCCCCAGCATTTT. Its protein is CASSRGTGDQPQHF.

CDR3 loop: CASSLGDSYGYTF. The CDR3 nucleotides are TGCGCCAGCAGCTTGGGCGATTCCTATGGCTACACCTTC. The V call is TRBV5-1, the J call TRBJ1-2; D gene ambiguous. The CDR3 has 13 amino acids. Germline V gives CDR1 SGHRS, CDR2 YFSETQ. Trimming cost V 0 bases and J 4 bases, with 7 bases left between them.

V and J are TRBV5-1 and TRBJ1-2, with D perhaps matching TRBD1 (6 bases). Germline V gives CDR1 SGHRS, CDR2 YFSETQ. The CDR3 loop spans 15 amino acids. The ends were cut back, 0 bases at V and 3 bases at J, with 12 bases in the middle. DNA for the CDR3: TGCGCCAGCAGCTTGGATGGACAGCGAGACTATGGCTACACCTTC. It codes for CASSLDGQRDYGYTF.

The chain links TRBV6-5 to TRBJ2-7, with 8 bases matching TRBD1. V lost 2 bases and J lost 0; bases outside the gene matches: 6. There are 16 residues in the CDR3. Looked up from germline, CDR1 is MNHEY and CDR2 is SVGAGI. The DNA of the CDR3 is TGTGCCAGCAGTTACAGTCGACAGGGGAACTCCTACGAGCAGTACTTC. Its translation: CASSYSRQGNSYEQYF.

The CDR3 region has the DNA TGTGCCAGCAGCTTAGCGGCAGACACCGACTACGAGCAGTACTTC. Translated, it gives CASSLAADTDYEQYF. V usage is TRBV7-9 and J usage is TRBJ2-7, with D unclear. The CDR3 totals 15 residues. The germline V gene encodes CDR1 SEHNR and CDR2 FQNEAQ (reference sequence). V shed 0 bases and J shed 3 bases, with 12 bases lying between them.

This clone showed up just once. The junction and the germline gene differ at one end; a read error may be behind it. The same CDR3 can be traced to other DNA sequences in this sample. The chain has TRBV18 and TRBJ2-2; 7 positions agree with TRBD1. The germline V gene encodes CDR1 KGHSH and CDR2 LQKENI. The CDR3 extends over 14 amino acids. CDR3 nucleotide sequence: TGTGCCAGCTCACTACAGGGGAGTGTCGGGGAGTTGTTTTTT. This translates into CASSLQGSVGELFF.

The chain is built from TRBV7-9 and TRBJ2-2, with 10 bases fitting TRBD2. Germline loops: CDR1 SEHNR, CDR2 FQNEAQ (reference sequence). The junction had 9 bases not matched to a gene; V was cut back by 8 bases and J by 0 bases. CDR3 length: 17 residues. CDR3 in DNA: TGTGCCAGCTTTGCCGCTAGCGGGGGCCCGAACACCGGGGAGCTGTTTTTT. This gives the protein CASFAASGGPNTGELFF.

V is TRBV5-6 and J is TRBJ2-1; D is perhaps TRBD1 (5 bases). The V end lost 5 bases, the J end lost 0 bases, and 9 bases lay between the germline ends. Germline V gene sequence: CDR1 SGHDT, CDR2 YYEEEE. The CDR3 runs to 14 residues. CDR3 sequence: CASSFDSSYNEQFF. The CDR3 nucleotides are TGTGCCAGCAGTTTTGACAGCTCCTACAATGAGCAGTTCTTC.

The chain is built from TRBV25-1 and TRBJ1-2, with 7 bases that match TRBD1. Unmatched junction bases numbered 5, after V lost 0 bases and J lost 4 bases. The CDR3 is 15 amino acids. Germline V gene sequence: CDR1 MGHDK, CDR2 SYGVNS. CDR3 sequence reads: CASSEYFSGGYGYTF. The CDR3 region has the DNA TGTGCCAGCAGTGAATATTTCTCAGGGGGCTATGGCTACACCTTC.

The chain couples TRBV5-1 to TRBJ2-4; 8 positions match TRBD1. Germline V lookup: CDR1 SGHRS, CDR2 YFSETQ. This CDR3 is 18 amino acids long. The ends lost 3 bases at V and 0 bases at J; junction bases unmatched: 11. The CDR3 here is CASSSGQGGKLAKNIQYF. CDR3 DNA sequence: TGCGCCAGCAGCTCCGGACAGGGTGGGAAGCTAGCCAAAAACATTCAGTACTTC.

V is TRBV14 and J is TRBJ1-6; TRBD1 might be the D (6 bases). Germline assignment: CDR1 SGHDN and CDR2 FVKESK. This CDR3 is built from 13 residues. V lost 9 bases and J lost 10, with 16 bases in between. DNA for the CDR3: TGTGCCAGTACACAGGGAGGGCGATCACCCCTCCACTTT. This translates into CASTQGGRSPLHF.

The chain is built from TRBV5-6 and TRBJ1-1; D unresolved. In germline, CDR1 is SGHDT, CDR2 YYEEEE. V was cut by 1 base and J by 9 bases, with 10 bases left in between. The CDR3 has 12 amino acids. The CDR3 reads CASSLMENQAFF. The CDR3 coding sequence is TGTGCCAGCAGCTTGATGGAGAACCAAGCTTTCTTT.

This rearrangement joins TRBV19 to TRBJ2-1, with TRBD1 identical over 8 bases. The trim removed 3 bases at V and 2 bases at J, leaving 3 bases unmatched. Looked up from germline, CDR1 is LNHDA and CDR2 is SQIVND (reference sequence). The CDR3 covers 15 residues. CDR3 sequence: CASSIGTGPYNEQFF. CDR3 nucleotide sequence: TGTGCCAGTAGTATCGGGACAGGACCCTACAATGAGCAGTTCTTC.

The chain combines TRBV19 with TRBJ1-1, with no clear D. V dropped 6 bases and J dropped 0 bases, with 20 bases sitting between them. This CDR3 comprises 17 residues. Per the germline V gene, CDR1 is LNHDA and CDR2 is SQIVND (reference sequence). CDR3 residues: CASRGGPQDRLNTEAFF. The CDR3, as DNA: TGTGCCAGTAGGGGAGGGCCCCAAGACCGACTGAACACTGAAGCTTTCTTT.